This TCR beta chain was captured by sequencing in a study of CD8 T cells in Susac syndrome (dated by TCRdb to about 2019). Regarding the study in general: Repertoire sequencing was used to test whether CD8+ T cell activation and differentiation in Susac syndrome was antigen driven. The study compared CD8+ T cell repertoire clonality among roughly eleven healthy donors, around 14 Susac syndrome patients and fewer than 19 multiple sclerosis patients.

The CDR3 measures 12 amino acids from cysteine to phenylalanine. Left in the record is the CDR3 DNA by itself, 36 bases read in frame from the first base. The CDR1 and CDR2 encoded by the germline V gene are SQVTM and ANQGSEA. V sheds 3 bases and J sheds 2 bases, leaving 8 bases between their ends. With respect to this clonotype: The antigen it binds to is not known. No base qualities exist here, and no much larger clone lies one base off it.

RNA was extracted using the RNeasy kit, and roughly 0.5 to 1 microgram was reverse transcribed with random hexamers. The immunoSEQ multiplex PCR assay, covering 54 Vbeta and 13 Jbeta segments, was used to amplify TCR beta CDR3 regions. Bias from PCR amplification was corrected by using a synthetic template baseline for primer optimization and for computational correction. In the source study's methods: Reads were annotated to V, D and J genes per IMGT and analyzed with immunoSEQ Analyzer, keeping only productive sequences. Clonality was calculated as one minus the Shannon entropy normalized by log2 of the number of productive unique sequences. For each patient and control, public and private clones were evaluated among the 100 most prevalent clones. Susac-specific clones were defined as absent from healthy and MS cohorts, some 1,000 published viral clones and other ImmuneACCESS disease sequences. TCRdb reanalyzed the raw reads on its own, using fastp at Q25 for trimming and MiXCR for clone calling, and kept in-frame beta chains. Entries that share a CDR3 protein sequence are merged under the most common genes and DNA. TCRdb, not the original authors, processed these V and J calls. The sample table holds more than 40,000 distinct CDR3 sequences, of which 80% to 95% were seen once. The ten largest account for around 0.53% of the sample.

Findings and caveats that apply to the study as a whole: The TCR sequencing and HLA analysis was acknowledged to have included a relatively small number of individuals.

Peripheral blood CD8+ and CD4+ T cells from healthy donors, Susac syndrome patients and multiple sclerosis patients were profiled by high-throughput TCR beta sequencing. Healthy donors were age- and sex-matched controls. Bulk CD8+ and CD4+ T cells were purified magnetically by negative isolation, whereas CD8+ TEMRA cells were enriched by FACS. Blood was collected in EDTA tubes and processed within 24 hours, with PBMCs isolated through density gradient centrifugation. PBMCs destined for TCR sequencing were cryopreserved in liquid nitrogen and later thawed in a 37 °C water bath. The sorted or isolated CD4+, CD8+ and CD8+ TEMRA cells reached a purity of at least 90%.

Sample: CD8+ T cells from PBMCs. The chain is assembled from TRBV29-1 and TRBJ2-7, with the D gene uncertain. This TCR was sampled from a human donor in good health. Here is the DNA: TGCAGCGTTGAGGGCAGTACCTACGAGCAGTACTTC. This codes for CSVEGSTYEQYF.